Sequencing of this T cell receptor beta chain was carried out in a study of T-cell reconstitution after alpha-beta-depleted transplantation in children. In this sample, this clonotype turned up many times. During its preparation, the TCRbeta library received unique molecular identifiers. A single record per CDR3 protein comes from TCRdb applying MiXCR to the PCR reads. The data hold about 610,000 distinct CDR3 sequences, with roughly a tenth observed a single time. The germline gives CDR1 SEHNR, CDR2 FQNEAQ (reference sequence). CDR3 size: 15 residues. Between the trimmed V and J ends, which lost 1 base and 3 bases, there was a span of 11 bases.

The sequences come from PBMCs from the stem cell graft donor, collected from the stem cell graft. The genes are TRBV7-9 and TRBJ2-3, with D maybe TRBD2 (5 bases). The clonotype was recovered from a human donor who donated a stem cell graft to a child with acute myeloid leukemia. The CDR3 bases are TGTGCCAGCAGCTTAGTCCCGGGGAAGACAGATACGCAGTATTTT. It codes for CASSLVPGKTDTQYF.